This record concerns one TCR beta chain sequence. Antigen: not known. The entry originates in a study of T cell responses to AZD1222 COVID-19 vaccine. The study's findings and limits: Every sample of the repertoires postdated the peak T cell response. Variant regions that are unmutated are reportedly the target of nearly half of spike-specific TCRs. The donor cohort was predominantly white British with a female majority, and clonal diversity may have been underestimated.

Profiled with immunoSEQ multiplex PCR; TCRdb holds only in-frame clones, not every one. The sample shows 130,000 to 150,000 clones, 80% to 95% of them seen only once. Sequences were derived from peripheral blood, sampled on day 0 of AZD1222 vaccination. The clonotype originates from an adult in good health.

CDR3 protein: CASSQGLLRGYTF. The CDR3 DNA sequence: TGTGCCAGCAGCCAGGGACTTCTTCGGGGCTACACCTTC. The chain couples TRBV2 to TRBJ1-2, with D tentatively TRBD1 (5 bases). V gave up 6 bases and J gave up 8 bases, with 16 bases separating them. Looked up from germline, CDR1 is SNHLY and CDR2 is FYNNEI. The length of the CDR3 is 13 residues.